This TCR beta chain was captured in a study of spatial heterogeneity in lung cancer. Points from the study as a whole: Mutation counts in tumors were tracked by counts of expanded intratumoral alpha and beta TCRs.

Regarding time point: sample taken at primary tumor resection. This clonotype showed up just a few times. Its antigen remains unidentified. CDR3 length equals 18 residues. With 4 bases removed from V and 0 bases from J, the gap between germline ends came to 22 bases. In germline, CDR1 is SQVTM, CDR2 ANQGSEA. TCRdb re-analysed the 5' RACE reads in MiXCR, keeping a single row per CDR3 protein. The table has about 4,000 distinct CDR3 sequences, approximately 11% seen once. The sequence derives from a male donor with early-stage non-small cell lung cancer. This chain joins TRBV29-1 and TRBJ2-1; possibly TRBD1 or TRBD2 for D (5 bases each). Specimen: lung tumor tissue, collected at surgery. The CDR3 coding sequence is TGCAGCGTTGCCGGGACCCCTTCAGCCATAAGCTCCTACAATGAGCAGTTCTTC. Its protein product is CSVAGTPSAISSYNEQFF.